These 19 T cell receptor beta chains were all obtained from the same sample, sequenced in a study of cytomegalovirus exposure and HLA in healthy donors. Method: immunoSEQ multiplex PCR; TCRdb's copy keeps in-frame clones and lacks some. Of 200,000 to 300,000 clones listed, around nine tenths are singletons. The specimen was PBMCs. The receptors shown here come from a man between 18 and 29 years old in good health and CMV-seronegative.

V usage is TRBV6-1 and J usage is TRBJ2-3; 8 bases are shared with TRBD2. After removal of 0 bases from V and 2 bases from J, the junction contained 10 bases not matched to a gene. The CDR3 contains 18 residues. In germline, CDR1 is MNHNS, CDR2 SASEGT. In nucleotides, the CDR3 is TGTGCCAGCAGTGAAGCGCTCAGGCTAGCGGGCCCCACAGATACGCAGTATTTT. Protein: CASSEALRLAGPTDTQYF.

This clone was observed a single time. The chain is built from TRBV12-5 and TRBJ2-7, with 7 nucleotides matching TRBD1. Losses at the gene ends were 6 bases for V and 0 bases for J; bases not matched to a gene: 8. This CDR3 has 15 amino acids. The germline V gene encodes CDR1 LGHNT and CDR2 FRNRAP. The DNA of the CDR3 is TGTGCTAGTGGATCGGGACAGACGCTCTCCTACGAGCAGTACTTC. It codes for CASGSGQTLSYEQYF. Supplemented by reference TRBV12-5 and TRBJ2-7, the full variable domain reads DARVTQTPRHKVTEMGQEVTMRCQPILGHNTVFWYRQTMMQGLELLAYFRNRAPLDDSGMPKDRFSAEMPDATLATLKIQPSEPRDSAVYFCASGSGQTLSYEQYFGPGTRLTVT.

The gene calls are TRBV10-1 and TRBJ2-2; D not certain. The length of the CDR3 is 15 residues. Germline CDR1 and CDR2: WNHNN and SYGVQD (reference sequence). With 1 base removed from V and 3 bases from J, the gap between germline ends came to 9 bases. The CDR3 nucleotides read TGCGCCAGCAGTGAGTACGGCGGAGACACCGGGGAGCTGTTTTTT. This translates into CASSEYGGDTGELFF.

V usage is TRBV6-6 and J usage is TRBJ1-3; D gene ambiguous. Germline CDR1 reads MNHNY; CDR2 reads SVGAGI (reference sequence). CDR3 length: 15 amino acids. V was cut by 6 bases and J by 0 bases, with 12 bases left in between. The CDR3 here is CASSIGGDSGNTIYF. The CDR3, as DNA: TGTGCCAGCAGCATAGGAGGAGACTCTGGAAACACCATATATTTT.

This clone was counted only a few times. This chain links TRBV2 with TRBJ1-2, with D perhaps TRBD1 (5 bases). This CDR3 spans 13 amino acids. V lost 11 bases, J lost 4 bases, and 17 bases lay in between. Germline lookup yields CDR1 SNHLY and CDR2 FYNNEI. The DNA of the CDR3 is TGTGCCCCAAACCAGGGTATGGGCTATGGCTACACCTTC. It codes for CAPNQGMGYGYTF.

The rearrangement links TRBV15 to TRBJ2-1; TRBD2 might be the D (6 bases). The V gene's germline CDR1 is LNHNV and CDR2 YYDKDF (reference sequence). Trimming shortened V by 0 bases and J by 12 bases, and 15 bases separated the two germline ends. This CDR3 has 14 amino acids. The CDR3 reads CATSRDSGGLGQFF. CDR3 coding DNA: TGTGCCACCAGCAGAGATTCCGGGGGTCTCGGGCAGTTCTTC.

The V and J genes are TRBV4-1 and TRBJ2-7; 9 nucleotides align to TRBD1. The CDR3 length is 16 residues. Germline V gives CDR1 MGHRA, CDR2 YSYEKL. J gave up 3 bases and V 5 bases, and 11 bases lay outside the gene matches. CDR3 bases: TGCGCCAGCAGCTCGGCCCCCGGGACAGGGATCTACGAGCAGTACTTC. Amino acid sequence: CASSSAPGTGIYEQYF.

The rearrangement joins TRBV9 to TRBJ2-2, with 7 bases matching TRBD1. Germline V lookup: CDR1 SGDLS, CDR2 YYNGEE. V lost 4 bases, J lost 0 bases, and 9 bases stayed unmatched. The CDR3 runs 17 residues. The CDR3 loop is CASSPLTGTANTGELFF. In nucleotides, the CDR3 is TGTGCCAGCAGCCCTCTTACTGGGACAGCGAACACCGGGGAGCTGTTTTTT.

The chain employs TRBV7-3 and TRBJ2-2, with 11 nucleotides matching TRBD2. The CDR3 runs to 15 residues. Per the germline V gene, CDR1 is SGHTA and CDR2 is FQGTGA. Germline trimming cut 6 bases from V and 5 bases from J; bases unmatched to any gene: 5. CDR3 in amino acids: CASRPLAGETGELFF. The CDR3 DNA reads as TGTGCCAGCAGACCACTAGCGGGAGAAACCGGGGAGCTGTTTTTT.

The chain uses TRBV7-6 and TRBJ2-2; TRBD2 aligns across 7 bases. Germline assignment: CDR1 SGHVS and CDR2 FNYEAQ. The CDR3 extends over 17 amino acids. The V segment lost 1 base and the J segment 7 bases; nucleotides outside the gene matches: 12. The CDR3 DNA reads TGTGCCAGCAGCTTAGAGGGAGGCGGGAGAGTCGGCGGGGAGCTGTTTTTT. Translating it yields CASSLEGGGRVGGELFF.

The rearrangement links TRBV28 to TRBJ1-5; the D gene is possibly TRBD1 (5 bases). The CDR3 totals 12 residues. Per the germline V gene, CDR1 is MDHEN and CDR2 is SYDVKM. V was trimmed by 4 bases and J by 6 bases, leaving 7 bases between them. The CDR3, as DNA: TGTGCCAGCAGTTGGGGGGTTCAGCCCCAGCATTTT. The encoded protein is CASSWGVQPQHF.

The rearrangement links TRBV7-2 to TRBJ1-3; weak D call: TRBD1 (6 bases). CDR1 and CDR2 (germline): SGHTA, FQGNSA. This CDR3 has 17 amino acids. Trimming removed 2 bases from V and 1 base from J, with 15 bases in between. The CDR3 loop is CASSLSRGRGSGNTIYF. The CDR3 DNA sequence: TGTGCCAGCAGCTTATCCCGTGGCAGGGGATCTGGAAACACCATATATTTT.

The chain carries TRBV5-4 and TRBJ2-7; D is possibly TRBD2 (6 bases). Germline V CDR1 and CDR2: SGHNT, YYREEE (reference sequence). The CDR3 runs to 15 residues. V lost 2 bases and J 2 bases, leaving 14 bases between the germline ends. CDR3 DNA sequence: TGTGCCAGCAGCTTATCCCCTGGGGGGACCTACGAGCAGTACTTC. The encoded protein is CASSLSPGGTYEQYF.

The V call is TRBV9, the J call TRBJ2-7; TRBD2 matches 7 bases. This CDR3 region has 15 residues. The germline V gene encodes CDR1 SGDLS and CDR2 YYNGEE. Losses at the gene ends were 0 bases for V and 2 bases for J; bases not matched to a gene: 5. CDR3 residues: CASSVEASGAYEQYF. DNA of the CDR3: TGTGCCAGCAGCGTAGAGGCTAGCGGTGCCTACGAGCAGTACTTC. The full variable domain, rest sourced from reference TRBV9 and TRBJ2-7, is DSGVTQTPKHLITATGQRVTLRCSPRSGDLSVYWYQQSLDQGLQFLIQYYNGEERAKGNILERFSAQQFPDLHSELNLSSLELGDSALYFCASSVEASGAYEQYFGPGTRLTVT.

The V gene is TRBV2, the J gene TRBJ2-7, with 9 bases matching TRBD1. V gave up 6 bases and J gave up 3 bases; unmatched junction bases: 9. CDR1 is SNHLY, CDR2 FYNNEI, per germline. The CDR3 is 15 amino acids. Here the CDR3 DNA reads TGTGCCAGCAGGGGGGCTGGGGACAGGGTCTACGAGCAGTACTTC. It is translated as CASRGAGDRVYEQYF.

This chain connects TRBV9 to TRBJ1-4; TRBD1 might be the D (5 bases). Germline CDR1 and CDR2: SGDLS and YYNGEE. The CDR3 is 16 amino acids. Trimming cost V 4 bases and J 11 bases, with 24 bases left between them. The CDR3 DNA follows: TGTGCCAGCAGCCCCTCAACAGGAGGAGGGGCCGGGAAACTGTTTTTT. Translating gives CASSPSTGGGAGKLFF. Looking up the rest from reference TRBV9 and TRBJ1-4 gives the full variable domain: DSGVTQTPKHLITATGQRVTLRCSPRSGDLSVYWYQQSLDQGLQFLIQYYNGEERAKGNILERFSAQQFPDLHSELNLSSLELGDSALYFCASSPSTGGGAGKLFFGSGTQLSVL.

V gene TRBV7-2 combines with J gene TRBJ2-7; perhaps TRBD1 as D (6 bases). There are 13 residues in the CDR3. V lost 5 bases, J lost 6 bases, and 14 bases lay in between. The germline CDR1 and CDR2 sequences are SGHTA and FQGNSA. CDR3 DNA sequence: TGTGCCAGCAGCATACAGGGTCTGGCCGAGCAGTACTTC. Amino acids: CASSIQGLAEQYF.

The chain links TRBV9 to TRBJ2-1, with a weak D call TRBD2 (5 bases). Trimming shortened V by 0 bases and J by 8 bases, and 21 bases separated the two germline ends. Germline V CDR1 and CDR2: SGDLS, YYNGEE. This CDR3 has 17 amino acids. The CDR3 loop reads CASSVGFEGVYRYEQFF. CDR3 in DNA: TGTGCCAGCAGCGTAGGGTTTGAGGGAGTGTATCGTTATGAGCAGTTCTTC.

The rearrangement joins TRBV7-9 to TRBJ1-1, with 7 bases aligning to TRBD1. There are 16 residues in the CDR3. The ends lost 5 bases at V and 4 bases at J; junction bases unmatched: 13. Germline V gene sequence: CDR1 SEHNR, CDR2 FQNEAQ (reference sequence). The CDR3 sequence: CASSQNVQGVGTEAFF. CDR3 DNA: TGTGCCAGCAGCCAAAACGTTCAGGGGGTAGGCACTGAAGCTTTCTTT.